A single T cell receptor (beta chain) is shown here with its context. Study members were between about 18 and 100 years old and lived in 24 US regions. These data originate in a study of blood T cell repertoires in COVID-19. As processed by the authors: The assay estimated nucleated cells by amplifying reference gene primers. The method was immunoSEQ multiplex PCR; TCRdb's version includes in-frame clones alone and lacks a portion of them. V and J calls plus clone size are reproduced from that table; the DNA served to infer D and trimming. The repertoire holds about 120,000 clones, 65% to 85% seen once, with about 4% in the top ten. The junction had 4 bases not matched to a gene; V was cut back by 3 bases and J by 4 bases. Per the germline V gene, CDR1 is GTSNPN and CDR2 is SVGIG (reference sequence). The CDR3 sequence is 13 residues long.

The chain couples TRBV30 to TRBJ1-2, with 8 bases identical to TRBD1. The specimen was PBMCs or T cells enriched from blood (not recorded which). This receptor was taken from a woman aged 25 to 45 who had recovered from COVID-19. In nucleotides, the CDR3 is TGTGCCTGGAGGGACACAGGGGGCTATGGCTACACCTTC. As protein: CAWRDTGGYGYTF. The full variable domain, with the rest looked up from reference TRBV30 and TRBJ1-2, is SQTIHQWPATLVQPVGSPLSLECTVEGTSNPNLYWYRQAAGRGLQLLFYSVGIGQISSEVPQNLSASRPQDRQFILSSKKLLLSDSGFYLCAWRDTGGYGYTFGSGTRLTVV.